This T cell receptor (beta chain) is from a study of long-term antiretroviral therapy in people with HIV. Study-level results: It was observed that HIV repertoires exhibited narrower CDR3 length ranges than controls.

Remarks on this clone: Its antigen remains unknown.

CDR1 SGHTA and CDR2 FQGNSA come from the germline V gene. V was cut by 5 bases and J by 2 bases, with 16 bases left in between. The length of the CDR3 is 15 residues. Survey-level resolution applied to immunoSEQ assay v3.0. The sequencing target was about 35,000-55,000 T-cell genomes per sample. Assay: immunoSEQ multiplex PCR; the TCRdb copy retains only in-frame clones and omits some. This sample yields about 20,000 clones, of which roughly nine tenths are seen a single time; over 7.5% belongs to the top ten. The rearrangement uses TRBV7-2 and TRBJ2-7, with D maybe TRBD2 (6 bases). The TCR was taken from a woman in her 30s with HIV. This sample comprised unsorted PBMCs, obtained approximately 4.2 years before starting antiretroviral therapy. The CDR3 reads CASSNPGTRAYEQYF. The CDR3 bases are TGTGCCAGCAGCAACCCCGGGACTCGTGCCTACGAGCAGTACTTC.